The rows below give T cell receptor beta chains drawn from one sample of a study of radiotherapy plus CTLA-4 blockade in lung cancer. Sequencing used immunoSEQ multiplex PCR; TCRdb keeps in-frame clones, though not all of them. The data hold about 59,000 clones, with around three quarters observed a single time. Sequenced here: peripheral blood, sampled from a patient treated with radiotherapy plus ipilimumab. The receptors were sampled from a human donor with non-small cell lung cancer whose response to radiotherapy plus ipilimumab could not be evaluated. CDR3s include the opening cysteine and the closing phenylalanine or tryptophan. The D gene is left open where the match is weak. Clone size appears in some rows only: once, few, many, or a class for an expanded clone.

TRBJ2-7 | . | TRBV6-5 | TRBD2 | TGTGCCAGCAGTTACCGTCGGGAGGTCGGAGCCTACGAGCAGTACTTC | CASSYRREVGAYEQYF
TRBJ2-7 | . | TRBV7-9 | . | TGTGCCAGCAGCTTAGTGAACTTACTGGGACACACTATATCCTACGAGCAGTACTTC | CASSLVNLLGHTISYEQYF
TRBJ2-1 | . | TRBV7-8 | . | TGTGCCAGCAGCTTAGTGGCGGGGGCCGACAATGAGCAGTTCTTC | CASSLVAGADNEQFF
TRBJ2-1 | . | TRBV5-5 | . | TGTGCCAGCAGCACGGACGACAGGTACGGTGAGCAGTTCTTC | CASSTDDRYGEQFF
TRBJ2-7 | . | TRBV7-2 | . | TGTGCCAGCAGCTCACAGACAGGTTTAACCTACGAGCAGTACTTC | CASSSQTGLTYEQYF
TRBJ2-7 | . | TRBV6-5 | . | TGTGCCAGCAGTTACCAGGGTTTTGGGTACTACGAGCAGTACTTC | CASSYQGFGYYEQYF
TRBJ2-7 | . | TRBV10-2 | TRBD2 | TGCGCCAGCAGTGACCTAGCGGGAGGATCCTACGAGCAGTACTTC | CASSDLAGGSYEQYF
TRBJ1-1 | . | TRBV29-1 | TRBD1 | TGCAGCGTTGAAGAACAAGCAGGGGGAGCTTTCTTT | CSVEEQAGGAFF
TRBJ1-6 | . | TRBV25-1 | TRBD1 | TGTGCCAGCAGTGAATGGGGCAGGGGGCAAGAGGCCCTCCACTTT | CASSEWGRGQEALHF
TRBJ1-5 | . | TRBV5-1 | . | TGCGCCAGCAGCTTGGGGGGAGGTAGCAATCAGCCCCAGCATTTT | CASSLGGGSNQPQHF
TRBJ2-1 | . | TRBV15 | . | TGTGCCACCAGCAGATCTGGGACTGGGAAAGAGCAGTTCTTC | CATSRSGTGKEQFF
TRBJ2-1 | few | TRBV28 | TRBD1 | TGTGCCAGCAGTTTTGCGACAGGGGGCACCTATTCCTACAATGAGCAGTTCTTC | CASSFATGGTYSYNEQFF
TRBJ2-1 | . | TRBV6-4 | . | TGTGCCAGCAGTGACTCGGGGACGGGAGCCGTCAATGAGCAGTTCTTC | CASSDSGTGAVNEQFF
TRBJ2-7 | few | TRBV27 | TRBD1 | TGTGCCAGCAGGCCGGGACAGGCGCCTATCTACGAGCAGTACTTC | CASRPGQAPIYEQYF
TRBJ1-1 | . | TRBV30 | . | TGTGCCTGGACCTCGCACCCGGGACAACGGAACACTGAAGCTTTCTTT | CAWTSHPGQRNTEAFF
TRBJ2-7 | . | TRBV18 | . | TGTGCCAGCTCACCACCGTCGGCGGGTTCCTACGAGCAGTACTTC | CASSPPSAGSYEQYF
TRBJ1-2 | few | TRBV30 | TRBD1 | TGTGCCTGGAGAGCACAGGGGTGGGGTGGCTACACCTTC | CAWRAQGWGGYTF
TRBJ1-2 | . | TRBV7-2 | . | TGTGCCAGCAGCCCTTTTATCGGTCCGGATGGCTACACCTTC | CASSPFIGPDGYTF
TRBJ1-2 | few | TRBV11-2 | . | TGTGCCAGCAGCTCCGGGATACCCTATGGCTACACCTTC | CASSSGIPYGYTF
TRBJ2-7 | . | TRBV19 | . | TGTGCCAGTAGTGGGAGGGGGACAAAGGAGCAGTACTTC | CASSGRGTKEQYF
TRBJ2-7 | . | TRBV28 | TRBD1 | TGTGCCAGCAGTACGGGACAGGGGGCGTTCGAGCAGTACTTC | CASSTGQGAFEQYF
TRBJ1-1 | . | TRBV6-5 | TRBD1 | TGTGCCACCTCCGGGACAGGGGTGGCCACTGAAGCTTTCTTT | CATSGTGVATEAFF
TRBJ2-1 | . | TRBV5-6 | . | TGTGCCAGCACCCCCGTGTTCCGAGCTCCCGACAATGAGCAGTTCTTC | CASTPVFRAPDNEQFF
TRBJ1-2 | . | TRBV6-5 | TRBD1 | TGTGCCAGCAGACTTGACAGGGACTATGGCTACACCTTC | CASRLDRDYGYTF
TRBJ1-5 | . | TRBV19 | TRBD1 | TGTGCCAGTAGCCCTACCGGAGGGGGCAGTCAGCCCCAGCATTTT | CASSPTGGGSQPQHF
TRBJ1-6 | . | TRBV6-5 | . | TGTGCCATCAGTCCGGGAGATTCACCCCTCCACTTT | CAISPGDSPLHF
TRBJ1-1 | . | TRBV29-1 | . | TGCAGCGTCGTATTCCGGGGGGTAGAAGCTTTCTTT | CSVVFRGVEAFF
TRBJ1-2 | . | TRBV2 | . | TGTGCCAGCACTGCGGGGGGCGGGTGGGAAGGCTACACCTTC | CASTAGGGWEGYTF
TRBJ1-1 | . | TRBV30 | TRBD1 | TGTGCCTGTTTGGACAGGTGGCCTGCTGAAGCTTTCTTT | CACLDRWPAEAFF
TRBJ2-7 | . | TRBV19 | . | TGTGCCAGTAGTCCGCAGAAACAGGGCTACGAGCAGTACTTC | CASSPQKQGYEQYF
TRBJ2-7 | . | TRBV10-3 | TRBD1 | TGTGCCATCAGTGCTGGGACAGACTCCTACGAGCAGTACTTC | CAISAGTDSYEQYF
TRBJ2-7 | . | TRBV9 | TRBD2 | TGTGCCAGCAGCGCCTCGTGGGGGGGAGGCTACGAGCAGTACTTC | CASSASWGGGYEQYF
TRBJ1-6 | . | TRBV30 | TRBD1 | TGTGCCTTGGCCCGGGACAGGGTAAATTCACCCCTCCACTTT | CALARDRVNSPLHF
TRBJ2-1 | few | TRBV6-1 | . | TGTGCCAGCAGTGGGGACTCCCAAGGAAATGAGCAGTTCTTC | CASSGDSQGNEQFF
TRBJ1-5 | medium-sized | TRBV7-2 | TRBD1 | TGTGCCAGCAGCCCAGGGACAGGGGGGAATCAGCCCCAGCATTTT | CASSPGTGGNQPQHF
TRBJ1-1 | . | TRBV7-2 | TRBD1 | TGTGCCAGCAGCGCGCGACAGGGGTTACCTGAAGCTTTCTTT | CASSARQGLPEAFF
TRBJ1-1 | . | TRBV6-5 | TRBD1 | TGTGCCAGCAGTTACCTTACAGGGGGCTGGAACACTGAAGCTTTCTTT | CASSYLTGGWNTEAFF
TRBJ2-7 | . | TRBV5-1 | TRBD1 | TGCGCCAGCAGCTTGAGGGGGCAGGTTACCGACGAGCAGTACTTC | CASSLRGQVTDEQYF
TRBJ1-3 | . | TRBV5-1 | . | TGCGCCAGCAGCTTGATGACAGGTGGGAACGGGGCCATATATTTT | CASSLMTGGNGAIYF
TRBJ2-7 | . | TRBV5-1 | TRBD1 | TGCGCCAGCAGCTCGTCGGGACAGGGTTCCTACGAGCAGTACTTC | CASSSSGQGSYEQYF
TRBJ2-2 | . | TRBV9 | . | TGTGCCAGCAGCGAGGGGGACACCGGGGAGCTGTTTTTT | CASSEGDTGELFF
TRBJ1-5 | . | TRBV6-1 | TRBD1 | TGTGCCAGCAGACCGACAGGGGAGGGTCAGCCCCAGCATTTT | CASRPTGEGQPQHF
TRBJ1-6 | . | TRBV7-8 | TRBD1 | TGTGCCAGCAGCCCGGACAGGGGAGGTCATTCACCCCTCCACTTT | CASSPDRGGHSPLHF
TRBJ2-3 | . | TRBV11-3 | . | TGTGCCAGCAGATGGAGGGAAGGTACGCAGTATTTT | CASRWREGTQYF
TRBJ2-7 | . | TRBV28 | . | TGTGCCAGCAGTTTTCCCCAGCGGAGCTCCTACGAGCAGTACTTC | CASSFPQRSSYEQYF
TRBJ2-1 | . | TRBV11-2 | TRBD2 | TGTGCCAGCAGCTACCCGGGACTAGCGGGGGTAAACTCCTACAATGAGCAGTTCTTC | CASSYPGLAGVNSYNEQFF
TRBJ2-7 | . | TRBV30 | . | TGTGCCTGGAGTACAGAATTCTACGAGCAGTACTTC | CAWSTEFYEQYF
TRBJ2-2 | . | TRBV9 | TRBD2 | TGTGCCAGCAGCGGCGAGGGGGGACTAGCGGGACCGAACACCGGGGAGCTGTTTTTT | CASSGEGGLAGPNTGELFF
TRBJ1-5 | medium-sized | TRBV7-9 | . | TGTGCCAGCAGCTTTAACAGAGATCAGCCCCAGCATTTT | CASSFNRDQPQHF
TRBJ1-4 | . | TRBV30 | . | TGTGCCTGGAGTGTGAAACTTCCAAATGAAAAACTGTTTTTT | CAWSVKLPNEKLFF
TRBJ2-7 | . | TRBV6-6 | TRBD2 | TGTGCCAGCATTAAACCCGGGACTAGCGGGCGGTACGAGCAGTACTTC | CASIKPGTSGRYEQYF
TRBJ2-7 | . | TRBV5-6 | . | TGTGCCAGCAGCCTAGAGTGGTCGATCTACGAGCAGTACTTC | CASSLEWSIYEQYF
TRBJ1-2 | . | TRBV29-1 | TRBD1 | TGCAGCGCTGGCGACAGGGGTGGCTATGGCTACACCTTC | CSAGDRGGYGYTF